This passage covers 29 T cell receptor beta chains from one sample sequenced in a study of blood T cell repertoires in COVID-19. The table came from immunoSEQ multiplex PCR; TCRdb's copy has only in-frame clones and leaves some out. The sample records tens of thousands of clones, more than 65% being singletons. The specimen was peripheral blood. The receptors were sampled from a woman aged 55-69 years with acute or convalescent COVID-19.

This clone was seen more than once but under ten times. CDR3 loop: CATISQGGGEAFF. The CDR3 DNA reads as TGTGCCACCATATCACAGGGGGGGGGTGAAGCTTTCTTT. The chain combines TRBV6-5 with TRBJ1-1, with TRBD1 identical over 8 bases. CDR1 MNHEY and CDR2 SVGAGI come from the germline V gene. V shed 10 bases and J 7 bases; nucleotides not matched to a gene: 11. This CDR3 spans 13 amino acids.

This chain joins TRBV5-1 and TRBJ1-4, with 9 positions matching TRBD1. CDR3 length equals 16 residues. J was trimmed by 8 bases and V by 0 bases; bases with no gene match: 8. The germline V gene has CDR1 SGHRS and CDR2 YFSETQ. The CDR3 here is CASSLVGDRVTEKLFF. The CDR3 bases are TGCGCCAGCAGCTTGGTAGGGGACAGGGTCACAGAAAAACTGTTTTTT.

The genes are TRBV2 and TRBJ2-3; D might be TRBD2 (6 bases). Germline lookup yields CDR1 SNHLY and CDR2 FYNNEI. The germline V and J ends were trimmed by 5 bases and 3 bases, with 15 bases remaining between them. CDR3 size: 15 residues. CDR3 DNA sequence: TGTGCCAGCAGTCGTAGACTAGGGAGAACAGATACGCAGTATTTT. This sequence encodes CASSRRLGRTDTQYF.

V usage is TRBV3-1 (or the pseudogene TRBV3-2) and J usage is TRBJ1-1; tentatively, D is TRBD1 (5 bases). This CDR3 has 14 amino acids. V was trimmed by 1 base and J by 1 base, leaving 7 bases between them. In germline, CDR1 is LGHDT, CDR2 YNNKEL (reference sequence). The CDR3 DNA sequence: TGTGCCAGCAGCCAAGGGACACCGAACACTGAAGCTTTCTTT. It encodes CASSQGTPNTEAFF.

V gene TRBV3-1 (or the pseudogene TRBV3-2) combines with J gene TRBJ1-2, with D possibly matching TRBD1 (5 bases). V was clipped by 1 base and J by 7 bases, with 16 bases between them. The CDR3 is made up of 15 amino acids. Germline CDR1 reads LGHDT; CDR2 reads YNNKEL (reference sequence). Here the CDR3 DNA reads TGTGCCAGCAGCCAAGCTATAGGGGAGGGCTTTGGCTACACCTTC. This translates into CASSQAIGEGFGYTF.

The J gene is TRBJ2-2, the V gene TRBV5-1, with 8 bases fitting TRBD1. Trimming at V came to 1 base and at J to 8 bases, leaving 4 bases not matched to a gene. The CDR3 is made up of 14 amino acids. Looked up from germline, CDR1 is SGHRS and CDR2 is YFSETQ. The CDR3 sequence: CASSLWDRTGELFF. The CDR3 DNA sequence: TGCGCCAGCAGCTTGTGGGACAGGACAGGGGAGCTGTTTTTT.

The chain employs TRBV6-6 and TRBJ1-5; perhaps TRBD1 as D (5 bases). The length of the CDR3 is 16 residues. The V end was cut by 8 bases, the J end by 0 bases, with 17 bases between. Germline loops: CDR1 MNHNY, CDR2 SVGAGI (reference sequence). CDR3 coding DNA: TGTGCCAGCGGCCCCCTAGGCAGGGTTAGCAATCAGCCCCAGCATTTT. It is translated as CASGPLGRVSNQPQHF.

The chain couples TRBV3-1 (or the pseudogene TRBV3-2) to TRBJ1-5, with D hard to call. Germline V CDR1 and CDR2: LGHDT, YNNKEL (reference sequence). CDR3 length: 15 amino acids. Trimming removed 5 bases at V and 0 bases at J, with 11 bases between. The DNA for the CDR3 is TGTGCCAGCAGCAAAACAGTTTATAGCAATCAGCCCCAGCATTTT. Amino acids: CASSKTVYSNQPQHF.

The V call is TRBV11-2, the J call TRBJ1-1; D is perhaps TRBD1 (5 bases). Trimming took off 6 bases at V and 4 bases at J, with 18 bases between the two ends. The CDR3 extends over 15 amino acids. From germline, CDR1 is SGHAT and CDR2 FQNNGV. Here the CDR3 DNA reads TGTGCCAGCAGGAGGTACAGGACGGGGGGCACTGAAGCTTTCTTT. It encodes CASRRYRTGGTEAFF.

The sample holds a few counts of this clone. The V gene is TRBV30, the J gene TRBJ1-5; possibly TRBD1 for D (5 bases). Trimming removed 0 bases from V and 4 bases from J, with 7 bases in between. This CDR3 spans 13 amino acids. Germline-derived CDR1 and CDR2 are GTSNPN and SVGIG (reference sequence). The CDR3 DNA reads as TGTGCCTGGAGTGTGGAGGGGAATCAGCCCCAGCATTTT. This encodes CAWSVEGNQPQHF.

The rearrangement joins TRBV4-2 to TRBJ1-1, with D hard to call. The germline CDR1 and CDR2 sequences are LGHNA and YNFKEQ. Trimming removed 1 base at V and 4 bases at J, with 13 bases between. This CDR3 comprises 15 residues. The CDR3 here is CASSQGNRAGTEAFF. CDR3 nucleotide sequence: TGTGCCAGCAGCCAAGGGAACCGGGCGGGCACTGAAGCTTTCTTT.

In its sample, this clone was seen a few times. This chain connects TRBV27 to TRBJ1-5, with D uncertain. The length of the CDR3 is 15 residues. Germline CDR1 reads MNHEY; CDR2 reads SMNVEV (reference sequence). V was pared by 0 bases and J by 7 bases, with 13 bases between. The CDR3 DNA sequence: TGTGCCAGCAGTTTATCGTCCATAGTCGGGCAGCCCCAGCATTTT. Its translation: CASSLSSIVGQPQHF.

The V gene is TRBV5-4, the J gene TRBJ1-2; 7 bases match TRBD1. Germline assignment: CDR1 SGHNT and CDR2 YYREEE (reference sequence). This CDR3 comprises 14 residues. V gave up 4 bases and J gave up 5 bases; unmatched junction bases: 8. The CDR3 is CASSPPGTVYGYTF. CDR3 in DNA: TGTGCCAGCAGCCCACCTGGGACAGTTTATGGCTACACCTTC. The variable domain in full, with the rest retrieved from reference TRBV5-4 and TRBJ1-2, is ETGVTQSPTHLIKTRGQQVTLRCSSQSGHNTVSWYQQALGQGPQFIFQYYREEENGRGNFPPRFSGLQFPNYSSELNVNALELDDSALYLCASSPPGTVYGYTFGSGTRLTVV.

This chain uses TRBV2 with TRBJ2-3; 12 bases align to TRBD1. This CDR3 comprises 17 residues. Germline V gene sequence: CDR1 SNHLY, CDR2 FYNNEI. The junction had 9 bases not matched to a gene; V was cut back by 6 bases and J by 2 bases. DNA of the CDR3: TGTGCCAGCAGGGAGGGGGGACAGGGGGCCCCCACAGATACGCAGTATTTT. As protein: CASREGGQGAPTDTQYF.

The chain has TRBV27 and TRBJ1-5, with a tentative D call TRBD1 (5 bases). V was trimmed by 6 bases and J by 8 bases, leaving 17 bases between them. Germline V lookup: CDR1 MNHEY, CDR2 SMNVEV (reference sequence). This CDR3 spans 14 amino acids. The CDR3 loop is CASRLQATIKPQHF. CDR3 coding DNA: TGTGCCAGCAGACTACAGGCCACGATCAAGCCCCAGCATTTT.

This chain uses TRBV14 with TRBJ2-1; weak D call: TRBD2 (6 bases). Deletions cut 4 bases from V and 8 bases from J, with 15 bases between. CDR1 is SGHDN, CDR2 FVKESK, per germline. The CDR3 totals 14 residues. The CDR3 nucleotides are TGTGCCAGCAGCCGTCAGGGCGGGATCGATGAGCAGTTCTTC. Translated: CASSRQGGIDEQFF.

This sequence joins TRBV27 and TRBJ2-5; 7 nucleotides line up with TRBD2. The germline CDR1 and CDR2 sequences are MNHEY and SMNVEV (reference sequence). Trimming cost V 10 bases and J 7 bases; bases outside gene matches: 12. The CDR3 spans 13 residues. CDR3: CAIRGGFEGTQYF. The CDR3 coding sequence is TGTGCCATCCGCGGGGGATTCGAGGGGACCCAGTACTTC.

The chain joins TRBV21-1 to TRBJ1-4; TRBD1, the D gene given by the table, was not confirmed from the DNA. TRBV21-1 is shown as a pseudogene. The CDR3 is 18 residues long. Written as DNA, the CDR3 is TGTGCCAGCAACCACGGGACAGGGGGCCTTGCAACTAATGAAAAACTGTTTTTT. Translating it yields CASNHGTGGLATNEKLFF.

The gene calls are TRBV21-1 and TRBJ2-1; the table's D call of TRBD1 was not tested on the DNA. TRBV21-1 is recorded as a pseudogene. The CDR3 has 19 residues. CDR3 DNA: TGTGCCAGCAGCAAAGGTGGGACAGGGCTTATGGTTGGGCACAATGAGCAGTTCTTC. Translated, it gives CASSKGGTGLMVGHNEQFF.

The V gene is TRBV7-6, the J gene TRBJ2-7; D may be TRBD2 (5 bases). CDR1 SGHVS and CDR2 FNYEAQ come from the germline V gene. Trimming cost V 2 bases and J 0 bases, with 11 bases left between them. The length of the CDR3 is 15 residues. CDR3 coding DNA: TGTGCCAGCAGCTTAAGACGGGAAAGCTCCTACGAGCAGTACTTC. It encodes CASSLRRESSYEQYF.

This chain links TRBV3-1 (or the pseudogene TRBV3-2) with TRBJ1-3; 7 nucleotides agree with TRBD1. The CDR3 contains 16 residues. V shed 4 bases, J shed 4 bases, and the junction held 10 bases outside the gene matches. Germline-derived CDR1 and CDR2 are LGHDT and YNNKEL (reference sequence). The CDR3 sequence is CASSPQGGYSGNTIYF. CDR3 nucleotide sequence: TGTGCCAGCAGCCCCCAGGGGGGCTATTCCGGAAACACCATATATTTT.

This clone was counted at least ten times. The chain combines TRBV2 with TRBJ1-2; a possible D gene is TRBD1 (5 bases). Germline V CDR1 and CDR2: SNHLY, FYNNEI. This CDR3 is built from 14 residues. V lost 2 bases, J lost 4 bases, and 11 bases lay in between. The CDR3 coding sequence is TGTGCCAGCAGTGAACAGGGCCGGCTCTATGGCTACACCTTC. This codes for CASSEQGRLYGYTF.

The genes are TRBV19 and TRBJ2-1, with 10 positions matching TRBD1. CDR3 length: 18 amino acids. V shed 4 bases and J 2 bases; nucleotides not matched to a gene: 11. Germline-derived CDR1 and CDR2 are LNHDA and SQIVND (reference sequence). The DNA for the CDR3 is TGTGCCAGTAGTAAAACCGGGACAGGGGTGCCTACCTACAATGAGCAGTTCTTC. Amino acid sequence: CASSKTGTGVPTYNEQFF.

The chain links TRBV19 to TRBJ2-7; TRBD1 matches at 7 bases. CDR1 is LNHDA and CDR2 is SQIVND in the germline V gene (reference sequence). Germline trimming cut 0 bases from V and 7 bases from J; bases unmatched to any gene: 12. This CDR3 is 16 amino acids long. The CDR3 sequence: CASSIDLARGSVEQYF. In DNA, the CDR3 is TGTGCCAGTAGTATAGATCTGGCCAGGGGGTCGGTAGAGCAGTACTTC.

This clone was detected a few times. The chain recombines TRBV5-4 with TRBJ1-5; D is perhaps TRBD1 (6 bases). The CDR3 runs 15 residues. CDR1 and CDR2 (germline): SGHNT, YYREEE (reference sequence). With 0 bases removed from V and 6 bases from J, the gap between germline ends came to 13 bases. CDR3 residues: CASSLGGQIGQPQHF. CDR3 DNA sequence: TGTGCCAGCAGCTTGGGCGGACAGATCGGTCAGCCCCAGCATTTT.

The J gene is TRBJ2-1, the V gene TRBV18, with a possible D match to TRBD1 (5 bases). The V end was cut by 5 bases, the J end by 2 bases, with 10 bases between. Germline V gene sequence: CDR1 KGHSH, CDR2 LQKENI. The CDR3 has 14 amino acids. CDR3 region: CASSKAGPYNEQFF. CDR3 DNA sequence: TGTGCCAGCTCAAAGGCAGGGCCCTACAATGAGCAGTTCTTC. The full variable domain, with the rest looked up from reference TRBV18 and TRBJ2-1, is NAGVMQNPRHLVRRRGQEARLRCSPMKGHSHVYWYRQLPEEGLKFMVYLQKENIIDESGMPKERFSAEFPKEGPSILRIQQVVRGDSAAYFCASSKAGPYNEQFFGPGTRLTVL.

This sequence joins TRBV15 and TRBJ1-6; 8 positions agree with TRBD1. The CDR3 loop spans 18 amino acids. Germline loops: CDR1 LNHNV, CDR2 YYDKDF (reference sequence). V was clipped by 3 bases and J by 0 bases; unmatched bases: 7. In nucleotides, the CDR3 is TGTGCCACCAGCAGTGAGGGACAGGTTTTCTCCTATAATTCACCCCTCCACTTT. Encoded protein: CATSSEGQVFSYNSPLHF.

This chain joins TRBV5-1 and TRBJ1-5, with TRBD1 identical over 9 bases. Germline V gene lookup returns CDR1 SGHRS and CDR2 YFSETQ. Unmatched junction bases numbered 9, after V lost 4 bases and J lost 1 base. This CDR3 has 17 residues. CDR3 nucleotides: TGCGCCAGCAGCCCCGAAATCGACAGGGGGAGCAATCAGCCCCAGCATTTT. The encoded protein is CASSPEIDRGSNQPQHF.

The chain couples TRBV3-1 (or the pseudogene TRBV3-2) to TRBJ1-1, with D hard to call. Looked up from germline, CDR1 is LGHDT and CDR2 is YNNKEL (reference sequence). The V end lost 1 base, the J end lost 1 base, and 7 bases lay between the germline ends. The CDR3 consists of 14 residues. The CDR3 region is CASSQVAGNTEAFF. The CDR3 region has the DNA TGTGCCAGCAGCCAAGTCGCGGGGAACACTGAAGCTTTCTTT.